These 9 T cell receptor beta chains were all obtained from the same sample, sequenced in a study of shared clonotypes between healthy human individuals. Data came from immunoSEQ multiplex PCR; TCRdb stores just in-frame clones and leaves some out. The sample consists of some 470,000 clones, 76% of them appearing once. Sequencing was carried out using PBMCs. The receptors shown here come from a woman in her 40s in good health. Some clones in this sample may be carry-over from other donors' samples.

J is TRBJ2-7 and V is TRBV18, with 14 nucleotides matching TRBD2. V trimming: 6 bases; J trimming: 1 base; junction bases outside the gene matches: 5. Germline values: CDR1 KGHSH, CDR2 LQKENI. The CDR3 consists of 16 residues. CDR3 residues: CASSPRLAGGSYEQYF. CDR3 coding DNA: TGTGCCAGCTCCCCCAGACTAGCGGGAGGGTCCTACGAGCAGTACTTC.

The chain has TRBV4-3 and TRBJ2-5; D not resolved. The J call may not be correct, given that the DNA end is closer to TRBJ2-7. This CDR3 has 12 amino acids. Germline V lookup: CDR1 LGHNA, CDR2 YSLEER. Here the CDR3 reads CASSQLGYEQYF. CDR3 DNA: TGCGCCAGCAGCCAATTAGGGTACGAGCAGTACTTC.

Turning to this clone: This likely reflects a read error, since a far larger clone is one base away. V usage is TRBV2 and J usage is TRBJ2-4; tentative D call: TRBD2 (5 bases). Germline V gene lookup returns CDR1 SNHLY and CDR2 FYNNEI. The CDR3 is made up of 14 amino acids. Here the CDR3 reads CASSGSLAKNIQCF. The CDR3 DNA reads TGTGCCAGCAGTGGCTCCCTAGCCAAAAACATTCAGTGCTTC.

The genes are TRBV4-1 and TRBJ2-3; 7 positions match TRBD2. Losses at the gene ends were 4 bases for V and 2 bases for J; bases not matched to a gene: 12. CDR1 and CDR2 (germline): MGHRA, YSYEKL. This CDR3 contains 17 residues. Here the CDR3 DNA reads TGCGCCAGCAGCCGGATAGGGAGGGAGCGGAACACAGATACGCAGTATTTT. It codes for CASSRIGRERNTDTQYF.

The chain employs TRBV18 and TRBJ1-1; D is uncertain. The CDR3 consists of 17 residues. The V end was cut by 3 bases, the J end by 0 bases, with 17 bases between. Germline V CDR1 and CDR2: KGHSH, LQKENI. CDR3 in DNA: TGTGCCAGCTCACCGCAGGTCAGTGGGGTCATGAACACTGAAGCTTTCTTT. Its translation: CASSPQVSGVMNTEAFF.

V is TRBV29-1 and J is TRBJ2-7; D call uncertain. Trimming cost V 7 bases and J 5 bases, with 21 bases left between them. Germline CDR1 reads SQVTM; CDR2 reads ANQGSEA. CDR3 length: 14 residues. CDR3 nucleotides: TGCAGCGCCCAACCGTGGGGTGGTGGTGACGAGCAGTACTTC. It specifies CSAQPWGGGDEQYF.

The CDR3 is CAWSVGRMNTEAFF. Written as DNA, the CDR3 is TGTGCCTGGAGTGTGGGCAGGATGAACACTGAAGCTTTCTTT. V is TRBV30 and J is TRBJ1-1; D ambiguous. V was pared by 0 bases and J by 0 bases, with 8 bases between. Germline CDR1 GTSNPN, CDR2 SVGIG (reference sequence). There are 14 residues in the CDR3.

The CDR3 coding sequence is TGCGCCAGCAGGCTTCAGGGGACCTACGAGCAGTACTTC. It codes for CASRLQGTYEQYF. J is TRBJ2-7 and V is TRBV5-1, with D possibly matching TRBD1 (6 bases). Germline lookup yields CDR1 SGHRS and CDR2 YFSETQ. CDR3 size: 13 residues. Trimming pared 5 bases from V and 2 bases from J, leaving 11 bases between.

The rearrangement uses TRBV29-1 and TRBJ2-7; D call uncertain. This CDR3 is built from 12 residues. Germline-derived CDR1 and CDR2 are SQVTM and ANQGSEA. Deletions cut 5 bases from V and 2 bases from J, with 10 bases between. CDR3 bases: TGCAGCGTTATGGCGCTAACCTACGAGCAGTACTTC. As protein: CSVMALTYEQYF.